The 31 T cell receptor beta chains listed next were all sequenced from one sample in a study of cytomegalovirus exposure and HLA in healthy donors. PCR was performed using 60 Vbeta and 13 Jbeta primers. Profiled with immunoSEQ multiplex PCR; TCRdb holds only in-frame clones, not every one. Among more than 100,000 clones listed, 87% were seen once. Specimen: PBMCs. The receptors derive from a woman in her 30s in good health and CMV-seronegative.

The gene calls are TRBV5-6 and TRBJ2-5; D is ambiguous. The last part of the DNA fits TRBJ2-7 better; the J call may be wrong. Germline CDR1 is SGHDT and CDR2 is YYEEEE. The CDR3 is made up of 13 amino acids. Written as DNA, the CDR3 is TGTGCCAGCAGCCGCCCGGTCCCCTACGAGCAGTACTTC. This codes for CASSRPVPYEQYF.

V and J are TRBV9 and TRBJ2-1; 7 bases align to TRBD2. CDR3 size: 16 residues. V was pared by 5 bases and J by 0 bases, with 8 bases of the junction left unmatched. The germline V gene encodes CDR1 SGDLS and CDR2 YYNGEE. CDR3 DNA: TGTGCCAGCAGACCCATGCGGGAGCGCTCCTACAATGAGCAGTTCTTC. Encoded protein: CASRPMRERSYNEQFF.

The chain uses TRBV27 and TRBJ1-3, with a tentative D call TRBD1 (6 bases). V dropped 3 bases and J dropped 0 bases, with 9 bases sitting between them. The V gene's germline CDR1 is MNHEY and CDR2 SMNVEV (reference sequence). The length of the CDR3 is 15 residues. CDR3 in amino acids: CASSLQGSSGNTIYF. The CDR3 bases are TGTGCCAGCAGTTTGCAGGGGAGCTCTGGAAACACCATATATTTT.

The chain carries TRBV4-1 and TRBJ2-1, with TRBD2 matching 10 bases. CDR3 length: 12 amino acids. Germline-derived CDR1 and CDR2 are MGHRA and YSYEKL. Trimming at V came to 0 bases and at J to 15 bases, leaving 2 bases not matched to a gene. CDR3 sequence reads: CASSQDSGRRFF. The DNA of the CDR3 is TGCGCCAGCAGCCAAGATAGCGGGAGGCGGTTCTTC.

This clone was detected ten times or more. V gene TRBV27 combines with J gene TRBJ1-2; the D is unclear. The germline V gene has CDR1 MNHEY and CDR2 SMNVEV (reference sequence). Trimming took off 8 bases at V and 8 bases at J, with 6 bases between the two ends. The CDR3 runs 9 residues. The CDR3 region is CASENGYTF. The CDR3 region has the DNA TGTGCCAGCGAGAACGGCTACACCTTC.

This rearrangement joins TRBV7-2 to TRBJ2-7; TRBD2 agrees at 13 bases. This CDR3 comprises 17 residues. The germline V gene encodes CDR1 SGHTA and CDR2 FQGNSA. J was trimmed by 3 bases and V by 5 bases; bases with no gene match: 10. In nucleotides, the CDR3 is TGTGCCAGCAGCGGTACTAGCGGGAGGGCCCTCGTCTACGAGCAGTACTTC. It translates to CASSGTSGRALVYEQYF.

The J gene is TRBJ2-5, the V gene TRBV18; D gene uncertain. CDR1 and CDR2 (germline): KGHSH, LQKENI. The length of the CDR3 is 13 residues. V was cut by 2 bases and J by 5 bases, with 9 bases left in between. Here the CDR3 DNA reads TGTGCCAGCTCACCATCTTCGCGGGAGACCCAGTACTTC. Translation gives CASSPSSRETQYF.

This clone was counted a few times. This rearrangement joins TRBV5-1 to TRBJ1-2; no firm D call. The length of the CDR3 is 15 residues. Germline values: CDR1 SGHRS, CDR2 YFSETQ. V lost 2 bases to trimming and J lost 0 bases, with 11 bases between them. The CDR3 protein is CASSLMPSPNYGYTF. CDR3 nucleotides: TGCGCCAGCAGCTTAATGCCCAGTCCTAACTATGGCTACACCTTC.

The chain carries TRBV5-6 and TRBJ2-1; D possibly corresponds to TRBD2 (5 bases). This CDR3 is built from 15 residues. Germline assignment: CDR1 SGHDT and CDR2 YYEEEE. Trimming removed 3 bases at V and 4 bases at J, with 14 bases between. The CDR3 nucleotides are TGTGCCAGCAGCTCCACGCGAGGGCAGTACAATGAGCAGTTCTTC. Amino acids: CASSSTRGQYNEQFF.

The rearrangement joins TRBV30 to TRBJ1-5, with 7 bases aligning to TRBD1. V gave up 8 bases and J gave up 3 bases; unmatched junction bases: 16. CDR1 GTSNPN and CDR2 SVGIG come from the germline V gene (reference sequence). This CDR3 comprises 16 residues. The CDR3 coding sequence is TGTGCCCGCAGGGGGAGCAGGGGATGGTTCAATCAGCCCCAGCATTTT. It specifies CARRGSRGWFNQPQHF.

J is TRBJ2-5 and V is TRBV11-2, with no clear D. The germline CDR1 and CDR2 sequences are SGHAT and FQNNGV. V dropped 0 bases and J dropped 7 bases, with 15 bases sitting between them. This CDR3 is built from 15 residues. In nucleotides, the CDR3 is TGTGCCAGCAGCTTAGATGGATTCCCTCTAGGGACCCAGTACTTC. Translated, it gives CASSLDGFPLGTQYF. Full variable domain (remainder filled in from reference TRBV11-2 and TRBJ2-5): EAGVAQSPRYKIIEKRQSVAFWCNPISGHATLYWYQQILGQGPKLLIQFQNNGVVDDSQLPKDRFSAERLKGVDSTLKIQPAKLEDSAVYLCASSLDGFPLGTQYFGPGTRLLVL.

This chain uses TRBV27 with TRBJ2-1; TRBD1 matches at 9 bases. CDR3 length: 15 residues. Germline CDR1 and CDR2: MNHEY and SMNVEV (reference sequence). V shed 3 bases, J shed 6 bases, and the junction held 6 bases outside the gene matches. CDR3 bases: TGTGCCAGCAGTTTCGGACAGGGGAAAAGCAATGAGCAGTTCTTC. Protein product: CASSFGQGKSNEQFF.

V usage is TRBV7-6 and J usage is TRBJ2-1; 10 positions agree with TRBD2. The germline V gene encodes CDR1 SGHVS and CDR2 FNYEAQ. The V gene end was trimmed by 2 bases and the J gene end by 2 bases; junction bases not matched to a gene: 12. This CDR3 has 19 residues. The CDR3 DNA reads as TGTGCCAGCAGCTTACTCCCTAGCGGGGGCGGACTTACCTACAATGAGCAGTTCTTC. Translation: CASSLLPSGGGLTYNEQFF.

This CDR3 is CASSQDWAGSYEQYF. In nucleotides, the CDR3 is TGCGCCAGCAGCCAAGACTGGGCGGGCTCCTACGAGCAGTACTTC. The chain combines TRBV4-3 with TRBJ2-7; the D gene is possibly TRBD2 (5 bases). Between the trimmed V and J ends, which lost 0 bases and 0 bases, there was a span of 9 bases. The CDR3 totals 15 residues. Germline V gene sequence: CDR1 LGHNA, CDR2 YSLEER.

The chain links TRBV6-1 to TRBJ1-5; D ambiguous. The CDR3 runs to 14 residues. V lost 4 bases to trimming and J lost 7 bases, with 14 bases between them. CDR1 is MNHNS, CDR2 SASEGT, per germline. The CDR3: CASSAEGFRQPQHF. CDR3 coding DNA: TGTGCCAGCAGTGCAGAGGGTTTTCGGCAGCCCCAGCATTTT.

The V call is TRBV9, the J call TRBJ2-7, with 12 bases that match TRBD2. CDR1 SGDLS and CDR2 YYNGEE come from the germline V gene. Trimming removed 0 bases from V and 0 bases from J; junction bases left unmatched: 7. This CDR3 has 18 amino acids. Here the CDR3 reads CASSVGASGGGSSYEQYF. The CDR3 DNA sequence: TGTGCCAGCAGCGTAGGTGCTAGCGGGGGGGGTTCCTCCTACGAGCAGTACTTC.

V gene TRBV4-3 combines with J gene TRBJ2-2; 8 bases are a match to TRBD2. The germline CDR1 and CDR2 sequences are LGHNA and YSLEER. After removal of 0 bases from V and 1 base from J, the junction contained 4 bases not matched to a gene. The CDR3 consists of 17 residues. This CDR3 is CASSQEWLAGNTGELFF. For the CDR3, the DNA is TGCGCCAGCAGCCAAGAGTGGCTAGCGGGGAACACCGGGGAGCTGTTTTTT.

V and J are TRBV13 and TRBJ1-1; perhaps TRBD1 as D (6 bases). Trimming removed 2 bases from V and 0 bases from J, with 13 bases in between. Germline CDR1 reads PRHDT; CDR2 reads FYEKMQ (reference sequence). This CDR3 has 16 residues. CDR3 sequence: CASSLIRRTVNTEAFF. The CDR3 DNA sequence: TGTGCCAGCAGCTTAATCCGTCGGACAGTGAACACTGAAGCTTTCTTT.

The chain combines TRBV5-1 with TRBJ2-5; 7 bases are shared with TRBD1. CDR3 length equals 14 residues. Germline V gene sequence: CDR1 SGHRS, CDR2 YFSETQ. Unmatched junction bases numbered 1, after V lost 0 bases and J lost 2 bases. Here the CDR3 reads CASSLAGQQETQYF. In DNA form, the CDR3 reads TGCGCCAGCAGCTTGGCGGGACAGCAAGAGACCCAGTACTTC.

This clone was seen once. The CDR3 loop is CASSPRWTGRDNEQFF. The CDR3 nucleotides are TGTGCCAGCTCACCAAGATGGACAGGACGGGACAATGAGCAGTTCTTC. The genes are TRBV18 and TRBJ2-1; 7 nucleotides agree with TRBD1. This CDR3 has 16 amino acids. Germline CDR1 is KGHSH and CDR2 is LQKENI. V lost 2 bases, J lost 5 bases, and 9 bases stayed unmatched.

The gene calls are TRBV27 and TRBJ2-7, with D possibly being TRBD1 (8 bases). The germline V gene encodes CDR1 MNHEY and CDR2 SMNVEV (reference sequence). Trimming removed 4 bases at V and 4 bases at J, with 17 bases between. The CDR3 is made up of 15 amino acids. The CDR3 sequence is CASSWGGTGPYEQYF. The CDR3 region has the DNA TGTGCCAGCAGTTGGGGGGGGACAGGCCCATACGAGCAGTACTTC.

The chain combines TRBV19 with TRBJ2-7; TRBD2 might be the D (6 bases). CDR1 is LNHDA, CDR2 SQIVND, per germline (reference sequence). With 3 bases removed from V and 3 bases from J, the gap between germline ends came to 15 bases. The CDR3 extends over 15 amino acids. The CDR3 is CASSIGAGPYYEQYF. The DNA for the CDR3 is TGTGCCAGTAGTATCGGTGCGGGGCCGTACTACGAGCAGTACTTC.

This chain joins TRBV7-2 and TRBJ2-7, with TRBD1 identical over 8 bases. This CDR3 has 16 residues. The germline V gene encodes CDR1 SGHTA and CDR2 FQGNSA. V was clipped by 4 bases and J by 3 bases; unmatched bases: 11. The CDR3 spells CASSSRGQVGYYEQYF. In nucleotides, the CDR3 is TGTGCCAGCAGCTCCCGGGGACAGGTAGGATACTACGAGCAGTACTTC.

The chain employs TRBV19 and TRBJ2-1; D remains ambiguous. Germline V gene lookup returns CDR1 LNHDA and CDR2 SQIVND (reference sequence). The CDR3 is made up of 14 amino acids. Trimming pared 4 bases from V and 2 bases from J, leaving 9 bases between. This CDR3 is CASSKGGPYNEQFF. The DNA for the CDR3 is TGTGCCAGTAGTAAAGGTGGGCCCTACAATGAGCAGTTCTTC.

This chain joins TRBV11-2 and TRBJ1-4; D call uncertain. This CDR3 spans 12 amino acids. Germline CDR1 is SGHAT and CDR2 is FQNNGV. V was pared by 5 bases and J by 5 bases, with 6 bases between. The CDR3 spells CASSLRNEKLFF. The CDR3 DNA reads as TGTGCCAGCAGCCTCAGGAATGAAAAACTGTTTTTT.

V gene TRBV9 combines with J gene TRBJ2-3; D may be TRBD2 (6 bases). Germline-derived CDR1 and CDR2 are SGDLS and YYNGEE. The length of the CDR3 is 14 residues. V was pared by 2 bases and J by 0 bases, with 7 bases between. CDR3 residues: CASSVGTSTDTQYF. CDR3 bases: TGTGCCAGCAGCGTTGGGACTAGCACAGATACGCAGTATTTT.

The rearrangement joins TRBV19 to TRBJ2-2; 8 bases match TRBD1. V shed 3 bases and J 6 bases; nucleotides not matched to a gene: 6. Germline V gene data show CDR1 as LNHDA and CDR2 as SQIVND (reference sequence). The CDR3 sequence is 15 residues long. CDR3 coding DNA: TGTGCCAGTAGTATTATCGGGACAGGTGCCGGGGAGCTGTTTTTT. It yields the protein CASSIIGTGAGELFF.

The chain combines TRBV19 with TRBJ2-7; 7 bases map to TRBD1. The germline V gene has CDR1 LNHDA and CDR2 SQIVND (reference sequence). The V segment lost 1 base and the J segment 2 bases; nucleotides outside the gene matches: 5. The CDR3 has 15 residues. CDR3 nucleotides: TGTGCCAGTAGTATAGGGGACAGATACACCTACGAGCAGTACTTC. This encodes CASSIGDRYTYEQYF.

J is TRBJ2-3 and V is TRBV11-3, with 8 bases fitting TRBD2. The CDR3 totals 18 residues. V lost 3 bases to trimming and J lost 5 bases; unmatched junction nucleotides: 16. Germline assignment: CDR1 SGHNT and CDR2 YENEEA. The CDR3 DNA reads TGTGCCAGCAGCTTTGACGCGCGGGGGGCCCCCAGAAGAGATACGCAGTATTTT. Translated: CASSFDARGAPRRDTQYF.

This clone was counted a few times. This sequence joins TRBV6-4 and TRBJ2-3; 8 bases are a match to TRBD2. The CDR3 runs 14 residues. CDR1 is MRHNA, CDR2 SNTAGT, per germline. V lost 5 bases, J lost 3 bases, and 4 bases stayed unmatched. This CDR3 reads CASSPGGPTDTQYF. The CDR3 DNA follows: TGTGCCAGCAGTCCGGGGGGGCCGACAGATACGCAGTATTTT.

The chain combines TRBV28 with TRBJ1-4; TRBD1 matches at 8 bases. After removal of 4 bases from V and 7 bases from J, the junction contained 17 bases not matched to a gene. Germline lookup yields CDR1 MDHEN and CDR2 SYDVKM. The CDR3 sequence is 18 residues long. CDR3 DNA sequence: TGTGCCAGCAGTTACTTCGGACAGGGCCGGGATCGAGGTGAAAAACTGTTTTTT. It translates to CASSYFGQGRDRGEKLFF.